A selection of T cell receptor beta chains follows, all from one sample in a study of CD8 T cells in ankylosing spondylitis. TCRdb itself ran the 5' RACE reads through MiXCR, one entry per CDR3 protein. The sample includes 500,000 to 650,000 distinct CDR3 sequences, roughly 5.2% of them seen just once. Material for sequencing was blood, either unsorted or a sorted T cell fraction (not recorded which). The receptors come from a male donor with ankylosing spondylitis. Each CDR3 is given with its conserved first and last residue. D genes are given only for firm matches. Where a row states a size, it is once, few, many or the class of an expanded clone; other rows omit it.

J,D,V,size,CDR3,DNA
TRBJ2-6,-,TRBV14,-,CASSQGRVSGANVLTF,TGTGCCAGCAGCCAAGGCCGAGTCTCTGGGGCCAACGTCCTGACTTTC
TRBJ2-4,TRBD1,TRBV18,-,CASSLDRGGNIQYF,TGTGCCAGCTCACTGGACAGGGGGGGAAACATTCAGTACTTC
TRBJ2-7,-,TRBV29-1,many,CSVQQDYYEQYF,TGCAGCGTCCAGCAGGATTACTACGAGCAGTACTTC
TRBJ1-3,-,TRBV6-5,many,CASSSPRGPGNTIYF,TGTGCCAGCAGTTCACCTAGGGGACCTGGAAACACCATATATTTT
TRBJ2-7,-,TRBV7-2,many,CASSRNYEQYF,TGTGCCAGCAGCCGCAACTACGAGCAGTACTTC
TRBJ2-1,-,TRBV6-1,-,CASSRRLWKDEQFF,TGTGCCAGCAGTCGAAGACTCTGGAAGGATGAGCAGTTCTTC
TRBJ1-1,-,TRBV7-9,many,CASSLVSKGTEVFF,TGTGCCAGCAGCTTAGTCTCAAAGGGCACTGAAGTTTTCTTT
TRBJ2-7,TRBD2,TRBV7-8,many,CASSRTSGYEQYF,TGTGCCAGCAGCCGGACTAGCGGCTACGAGCAGTACTTC
TRBJ2-7,-,TRBV7-8,once,CASSPRNLCEQYF,TGTGCCAGCAGCCCCCGTAACCTCTGCGAGCAGTACTTC
TRBJ2-5,-,TRBV30,-,CAWSGLGETQYF,TGTGCCTGGTCCGGTTTGGGAGAGACCCAGTACTTC
TRBJ2-2,TRBD2,TRBV7-2,many,CASSFLAGNTGELFF,TGTGCCAGCAGCTTTCTAGCGGGGAACACCGGGGAGCTGTTTTTT
TRBJ2-3,TRBD2,TRBV9,many,CASSETSGGTDTQYF,TGTGCCAGCAGCGAAACTAGCGGGGGCACAGATACGCAGTATTTT
TRBJ1-3,-,TRBV6-5,many,CASSLYRGSGNTIYF,TGTGCCAGCAGTTTATATCGGGGGTCTGGAAACACCATATATTTT
TRBJ2-7,-,TRBV28,-,CASSPNHQGSYEQYF,TGTGCCAGCAGCCCAAATCATCAGGGTTCCTACGAGCAGTACTTC
TRBJ2-7,TRBD1,TRBV5-1,many,CASSQDRAGSYEQYF,TGCGCCAGCAGCCAGGACAGGGCGGGCTCCTACGAGCAGTACTTC
TRBJ1-2,-,TRBV7-2,many,CASSLAKNYGYTF,TGTGCCAGCAGCTTAGCCAAGAACTATGGCTACACCTTC
TRBJ1-1,-,TRBV7-9,many,CASSSGRKNTEAFF,TGTGCCAGCAGCTCCGGGAGAAAGAACACTGAAGCTTTCTTT
TRBJ2-3,-,TRBV20-1,-,CSARGTITDTQYF,TGCAGTGCTAGAGGGACCATAACAGATACGCAGTATTTT
TRBJ2-1,TRBD1,TRBV24-1,many,CATSDFGTGVADQFF,TGTGCCACCAGTGATTTCGGGACAGGGGTTGCGGATCAGTTCTTC
TRBJ2-7,-,TRBV5-1,-,CASSRYGSSYEQYF,TGCGCCAGCAGCCGGTACGGTTCGAGCTACGAGCAGTACTTC
TRBJ1-1,-,TRBV7-2,few,CASSFRWGGTEAFF,TGTGCCAGCAGTTTTAGATGGGGTGGCACTGAAGCTTTCTTT
TRBJ1-2,TRBD1,TRBV6-2/TRBV6-3,many,CAGTDRAYYGYTF,TGTGCCGGAACGGACAGGGCCTACTATGGCTACACCTTC
TRBJ2-2,TRBD2,TRBV20-1,few,CSASVGRAYIKTGELFF,TGCAGTGCTAGTGTCGGGAGGGCCTATATTAAAACCGGGGAGCTGTTTTTT